What follows are 21 T cell receptor beta chains derived from one specimen sequenced in a study of blood T cell repertoires in COVID-19. TCRdb's copy holds only in-frame clones and misses some; the assay was immunoSEQ multiplex PCR. The sample consists of 150,000 or so clones, about 80% of them appearing once. The sequenced material came from PBMCs or T cells enriched from blood (not recorded which). Every receptor here comes from a woman in her forties or fifties who had recovered from COVID-19.

This chain links TRBV28 with TRBJ1-1, with 10 nucleotides matching TRBD1. Per germline, CDR1 MDHEN and CDR2 SYDVKM. Losses at the gene ends were 3 bases for V and 5 bases for J; bases not matched to a gene: 6. This CDR3 is built from 15 residues. The CDR3 coding sequence is TGTGCCAGCAGTTTCTGGACAGGGGGGTTTACTGAAGCTTTCTTT. Protein: CASSFWTGGFTEAFF.

The chain recombines TRBV2 with TRBJ1-2; TRBD1 agrees at 8 bases. From germline, CDR1 is SNHLY and CDR2 FYNNEI. The CDR3 consists of 14 residues. The J segment lost 11 bases and the V segment lost 9 bases, leaving 17 bases of the junction unmatched. DNA of the CDR3: TGTGCCAGTGAAGGACAGGGCTCGGGCTTGGTGTACACCTTC. Translated: CASEGQGSGLVYTF.

This chain connects TRBV30 to TRBJ2-5, with D maybe TRBD2 (5 bases). The germline CDR1 and CDR2 sequences are GTSNPN and SVGIG (reference sequence). The CDR3 loop spans 12 amino acids. V was pared by 2 bases and J by 5 bases, with 9 bases between. The CDR3 reads CAWSSGMETQYF. DNA of the CDR3: TGTGCCTGGAGTTCGGGGATGGAGACCCAGTACTTC.

The V gene is TRBV5-1, the J gene TRBJ1-1; a weak D match, TRBD1 (6 bases). The germline V gene has CDR1 SGHRS and CDR2 YFSETQ. V lost 0 bases to trimming and J lost 3 bases, with 9 bases between them. CDR3 length equals 14 residues. The CDR3 bases are TGCGCCAGCAGCTTGGCCAAGGGGGACACTGAAGCTTTCTTT. Protein product: CASSLAKGDTEAFF.

The rearrangement uses TRBV7-2 and TRBJ2-1, with D perhaps TRBD1 (6 bases). The V end lost 6 bases, the J end lost 7 bases, and 16 bases lay between the germline ends. Per the germline V gene, CDR1 is SGHTA and CDR2 is FQGNSA. The CDR3 contains 14 residues. CDR3 in amino acids: CASRTGSSRNEQFF. The CDR3, as DNA: TGTGCCAGCAGGACAGGATCTTCTAGGAATGAGCAGTTCTTC. Together with reference TRBV7-2 and TRBJ2-1, the CDR3 gives the full variable domain: GAGVSQSPSNKVTEKGKDVELRCDPISGHTALYWYRQSLGQGLEFLIYFQGNSAPDKSGLPSDRFSAERTGGSVSTLTIQRTQQEDSAVYLCASRTGSSRNEQFFGPGTRLTVL.

This clone was seen more than once but under ten times. This chain uses TRBV6-5 with TRBJ2-1; TRBD2 agrees at 7 bases. Germline CDR1 and CDR2: MNHEY and SVGAGI. J lost 3 bases, V lost 8 bases, and 7 bases had no gene match. This CDR3 has 14 residues. This CDR3 is CASVGGSRYNEQFF. In DNA, the CDR3 is TGTGCCAGCGTTGGCGGGAGTCGCTACAATGAGCAGTTCTTC.

The CDR3 bases are TGTGCCTGGAGTATCCGACACGCTGGGGCCAACGTCCTGACTTTC. This translates into CAWSIRHAGANVLTF. This sequence joins TRBV30 and TRBJ2-6; D ambiguous. Germline CDR1 reads GTSNPN; CDR2 reads SVGIG (reference sequence). This CDR3 is built from 15 residues. Trimming removed 2 bases from V and 2 bases from J, with 10 bases in between.

The chain couples TRBV29-1 to TRBJ1-5; maybe TRBD1 (6 bases). The V end was cut by 4 bases, the J end by 7 bases, with 11 bases between. This CDR3 contains 12 residues. Germline V lookup: CDR1 SQVTM, CDR2 ANQGSEA. As DNA, the CDR3 is TGCAGCGTTGGGGACACTAACCAGCCCCAGCATTTT. Amino acid sequence: CSVGDTNQPQHF.

The chain has TRBV3-1 (or the pseudogene TRBV3-2) and TRBJ2-1, with D tentatively TRBD2 (6 bases). The V and J ends lost 2 bases and 1 base respectively, with 12 bases between them. The CDR3 runs to 16 residues. Germline V gene data show CDR1 as LGHDT and CDR2 as YNNKEL (reference sequence). CDR3 region: CASSQQPGLSYNEQFF. The CDR3 coding sequence is TGTGCCAGCAGCCAACAGCCGGGACTTTCCTACAATGAGCAGTTCTTC.

The chain carries TRBV19 and TRBJ1-5, with unresolved D. Germline V gene lookup returns CDR1 LNHDA and CDR2 SQIVND (reference sequence). Trimming removed 6 bases from V and 1 base from J, with 13 bases in between. The CDR3 has 15 residues. CDR3 sequence reads: CASSPPGWSNQPQHF. The CDR3 DNA sequence: TGTGCCAGTAGCCCCCCCGGGTGGAGCAATCAGCCCCAGCATTTT.

This chain links TRBV7-9 with TRBJ1-5, with TRBD1 matching 8 bases. Germline V gene data show CDR1 as SEHNR and CDR2 as FQNEAQ (reference sequence). The CDR3 is 15 amino acids. V trimming: 1 base; J trimming: 1 base; junction bases outside the gene matches: 0. The DNA for the CDR3 is TGTGCCAGCAGCTTAGGGGACAGGAGCAATCAGCCCCAGCATTTT. Translated: CASSLGDRSNQPQHF.

This chain joins TRBV14 and TRBJ2-2, with TRBD2 identical over 7 bases. Germline loops: CDR1 SGHDN, CDR2 FVKESK. Trimming cost V 1 base and J 0 bases; bases outside gene matches: 5. CDR3 length equals 17 residues. For the CDR3, the DNA is TGTGCCAGCAGCCAAGGAGTAGCGGGCTCGAACACCGGGGAGCTGTTTTTT. It specifies CASSQGVAGSNTGELFF. The entire variable domain, with the rest obtained from reference TRBV14 and TRBJ2-2, is as follows: EAGVTQFPSHSVIEKGQTVTLRCDPISGHDNLYWYRRVMGKEIKFLLHFVKESKQDESGMPNNRFLAERTGGTYSTLKVQPAELEDSGVYFCASSQGVAGSNTGELFFGEGSRLTVL.

This clone was found a few times. V is TRBV3-1 (or the pseudogene TRBV3-2) and J is TRBJ1-1; the match to TRBD1 covers 9 bases. Germline trimming cut 3 bases from V and 12 bases from J; bases unmatched to any gene: 8. This CDR3 has 13 amino acids. Per germline, CDR1 LGHDT and CDR2 YNNKEL (reference sequence). CDR3 coding DNA: TGTGCCAGCAGCCAGCAACAGGGGGCAAAATCTTTCTTT. Amino acid sequence: CASSQQQGAKSFF.

As concerns this clone: At one of its ends the junction is not consistent with the germline gene, which may arise from a read error. The CDR3 is CACPTGGRSVF. The CDR3, as DNA: TGTGCCTGCCCCACCGGTGGGAGGTCGGTGTTC. The chain recombines TRBV30 with TRBJ2-7; D possibly corresponds to TRBD2 (6 bases). CDR3 length: 11 residues. Germline assignment: CDR1 GTSNPN and CDR2 SVGIG (reference sequence).

The CDR3 DNA reads as TGTGCCAGCCAAGCGGGGGGAACCGGGGAGCTGTTTTTT. This sequence encodes CASQAGGTGELFF. This sequence joins TRBV11-3 and TRBJ2-2; TRBD2 agrees at 9 bases. J lost 5 bases, V lost 8 bases, and 3 bases had no gene match. The CDR3 is 13 amino acids. CDR1 is SGHNT, CDR2 YENEEA, per germline.

V is TRBV27 and J is TRBJ2-1, with D possibly TRBD2 on 5 matching bases. The germline V gene encodes CDR1 MNHEY and CDR2 SMNVEV (reference sequence). Between the trimmed V and J ends, which lost 5 bases and 0 bases, there was a span of 17 bases. The CDR3 has 17 residues. CDR3 sequence reads: CASSLDRTSLSYNEQFF. The CDR3, as DNA: TGTGCCAGCAGTCTGGATCGGACTTCTCTCTCCTACAATGAGCAGTTCTTC.

The V call is TRBV18, the J call TRBJ2-7, with 10 bases matching TRBD2. V was pared by 0 bases and J by 3 bases, with 2 bases of the junction left unmatched. From germline, CDR1 is KGHSH and CDR2 LQKENI. This CDR3 is 15 amino acids long. CDR3 coding DNA: TGTGCCAGCTCACCACCAGCGGGAGGGGGCTACGAGCAGTACTTC. It translates to CASSPPAGGGYEQYF. Variable domain in full (rest from reference TRBV18 and TRBJ2-7): NAGVMQNPRHLVRRRGQEARLRCSPMKGHSHVYWYRQLPEEGLKFMVYLQKENIIDESGMPKERFSAEFPKEGPSILRIQQVVRGDSAAYFCASSPPAGGGYEQYFGPGTRLTVT.

The rearrangement joins TRBV5-6 to TRBJ2-2, with 11 bases identical to TRBD1. The trim removed 2 bases at V and 4 bases at J, leaving 10 bases unmatched. Germline values: CDR1 SGHDT, CDR2 YYEEEE. The CDR3 runs to 18 residues. The CDR3 DNA is TGTGCCAGCAGCTTCCGGACAGGGGGCGCAGGGGGCACCGGGGAGCTGTTTTTT. This translates into CASSFRTGGAGGTGELFF.

The rearrangement uses TRBV12-3 or TRBV12-4 and TRBJ2-1; TRBD1 is a possible D gene (5 bases). V lost 2 bases, J lost 11 bases, and 10 bases lay in between. CDR3 length: 12 residues. CDR3 bases: TGTGCCAGCAGTTTAATGGACAACAAGCAGTTCTTC. It is translated as CASSLMDNKQFF.

This clone was counted between two and nine times. This CDR3 is CASSPRDSGEQYF. CDR3 DNA: TGTGCCAGCTCACCTAGGGACTCTGGGGAGCAGTACTTC. The genes are TRBV18 and TRBJ2-7; D perhaps matches TRBD2 (6 bases). Germline V gene lookup returns CDR1 KGHSH and CDR2 LQKENI. Trimming cost V 3 bases and J 7 bases, with 13 bases left between them. The CDR3 has 13 residues.

The chain joins TRBV28 to TRBJ1-2; 7 bases are a match to TRBD1. Losses at the gene ends were 4 bases for V and 3 bases for J; bases not matched to a gene: 8. Per the germline V gene, CDR1 is MDHEN and CDR2 is SYDVKM. The CDR3 loop spans 15 amino acids. CDR3 sequence reads: CASSSPEGGYYGYTF. For the CDR3, the DNA is TGTGCCAGCAGTTCCCCGGAAGGGGGCTACTATGGCTACACCTTC.